The 25 T cell receptor beta chains below were found in one sample sequenced in a study of T-cell memory formation after mild COVID-19. TCRdb used MiXCR to reprocess the 5' RACE reads, holding one entry per CDR3 protein. Of roughly 610,000 distinct CDR3 sequences listed, roughly 17% are singletons. Sequencing was carried out using PBMCs or a T cell subset sorted from them (not recorded which). The receptors were gathered from an adult woman who had mild COVID-19 (a few samples of this study predate the infection). Cell type and time point are not known.

This chain uses TRBV7-9 with TRBJ2-2; TRBD1 agrees at 7 bases. V trimming: 5 bases; J trimming: 0 bases; junction bases outside the gene matches: 6. The germline V gene encodes CDR1 SEHNR and CDR2 FQNEAQ (reference sequence). CDR3 length equals 16 residues. As DNA, the CDR3 is TGTGCCAGCAGCCACACTGGGACAGCGAACACCGGGGAGCTGTTTTTT. Its translation is CASSHTGTANTGELFF.

The chain couples TRBV18 to TRBJ1-4; D remains unclear. CDR3 length: 15 residues. CDR1 is KGHSH and CDR2 is LQKENI in the germline V gene. The V gene lost 2 bases and the J gene lost 0 bases, with 7 bases spanning the gap. The CDR3 region is CASSPGLATNEKLFF. The CDR3 DNA reads TGTGCCAGCTCACCAGGGCTTGCAACTAATGAAAAACTGTTTTTT.

This clonotype was detected a few times. J is TRBJ2-1 and V is TRBV12-3 or TRBV12-4, with D perhaps TRBD1 (6 bases). V was trimmed by 6 bases and J by 3 bases, leaving 15 bases between them. The CDR3 is 15 amino acids. CDR3 sequence: CASRSSRGSYNEQFF. The CDR3 DNA sequence: TGTGCCAGCAGGAGCTCCAGGGGCAGCTACAATGAGCAGTTCTTC.

In this sample, this clonotype turned up a few times. This chain uses TRBV6-1 with TRBJ1-2, with D uncertain. Per germline, CDR1 MNHNS and CDR2 SASEGT. The V end lost 2 bases, the J end lost 7 bases, and 11 bases lay between the germline ends. The CDR3 is 13 residues long. The CDR3 reads CASSENTRGGYTF. Written as DNA, the CDR3 is TGTGCCAGCAGTGAAAACACCCGTGGTGGCTACACCTTC.

The gene calls are TRBV5-1 and TRBJ2-3; no definite D call. There are 12 residues in the CDR3. Per germline, CDR1 SGHRS and CDR2 YFSETQ. The ends were cut back, 1 base at V and 6 bases at J, with 6 bases in the middle. The CDR3 here is CASSLRFDTQYF. The DNA for the CDR3 is TGCGCCAGCAGCTTGCGCTTTGATACGCAGTATTTT.

The chain recombines TRBV5-1 with TRBJ2-3; the match to TRBD1 covers 9 bases. V was pared by 5 bases and J by 5 bases, with 6 bases of the junction left unmatched. This CDR3 region has 14 residues. Germline loops: CDR1 SGHRS, CDR2 YFSETQ. The CDR3 DNA reads as TGCGCCAGCAGAAAACAGGGGGCGGGAGATACGCAGTATTTT. Protein product: CASRKQGAGDTQYF.

The chain combines TRBV7-6 with TRBJ2-5; D remains ambiguous. V dropped 5 bases and J dropped 5 bases, with 9 bases sitting between them. The CDR3 runs to 12 residues. Per the germline V gene, CDR1 is SGHVS and CDR2 is FNYEAQ. The CDR3 loop reads CASSTSRETQYF. CDR3 nucleotide sequence: TGTGCCAGCAGCACATCTAGGGAGACCCAGTACTTC.

The table lists this clonotype with many counts. The J gene is TRBJ2-7, the V gene TRBV24-1; D is unresolved. Germline V gene sequence: CDR1 KGHDR, CDR2 SFDVKD. V dropped 5 bases and J dropped 1 base, with 5 bases sitting between them. CDR3 length: 12 amino acids. The CDR3 DNA follows: TGTGCCACCAGTGCCGGATCCTACGAGCAGTACTTC. Translating gives CATSAGSYEQYF.

This sequence joins TRBV6-6 and TRBJ1-2, with D possibly being TRBD1 (5 bases). CDR1 is MNHNY and CDR2 is SVGAGI in the germline V gene (reference sequence). The CDR3 runs 15 residues. V gave up 6 bases and J gave up 4 bases, with 18 bases separating them. The CDR3, as DNA: TGTGCCAGCAGCCAAATGGGGGTGGGGATCTATGGCTACACCTTC. Its protein is CASSQMGVGIYGYTF.

The chain joins TRBV7-9 to TRBJ1-4; tentatively, D is TRBD1 (5 bases). Germline values: CDR1 SEHNR, CDR2 FQNEAQ (reference sequence). The CDR3 extends over 15 amino acids. Trimming took off 5 bases at V and 5 bases at J, with 15 bases between the two ends. Here the CDR3 DNA reads TGTGCCAGCAGCCCCGGGTCAGGGTGGAATGAAAAACTGTTTTTT. Translating it yields CASSPGSGWNEKLFF.

The table lists this clonotype with many counts. The V call is TRBV9, the J call TRBJ2-1, with 7 bases identical to TRBD2. The CDR3 runs to 16 residues. With V trimmed by 2 bases and J by 5 bases, 10 bases remained unmatched. Germline assignment: CDR1 SGDLS and CDR2 YYNGEE. CDR3 nucleotides: TGTGCCAGCAGCGTCGAAGTAGGACTAGTCAACAATGAGCAGTTCTTC. As protein: CASSVEVGLVNNEQFF.

This clonotype has a handful of counts. The chain is built from TRBV7-9 and TRBJ2-7, with 9 bases that match TRBD2. The CDR3 runs to 13 residues. Germline lookup yields CDR1 SEHNR and CDR2 FQNEAQ (reference sequence). The trim removed 4 bases at V and 5 bases at J, leaving 3 bases unmatched. The DNA for the CDR3 is TGTGCCAGCAGCTCTAGCGGGGAGGACGAGCAGTACTTC. It is translated as CASSSSGEDEQYF.

This clonotype was seen a handful of times. The genes are TRBV3-1 and TRBJ1-2; D perhaps matches TRBD1 (6 bases). The CDR3 loop spans 16 amino acids. V was clipped by 5 bases and J by 5 bases, with 21 bases between them. Germline V lookup: CDR1 LGHDT, CDR2 YNNKEL (reference sequence). The CDR3 is CASSTGILGQSYGYTF. The CDR3 nucleotides are TGTGCCAGCAGCACCGGAATACTTGGACAGAGTTATGGCTACACCTTC. Full variable domain (missing parts from reference TRBV3-1 and TRBJ1-2): DTAVSQTPKYLVTQMGNDKSIKCEQNLGHDTMYWYKQDSKKFLKIMFSYNNKELIINETVPNRFSPKSPDKAHLNLHINSLELGDSAVYFCASSTGILGQSYGYTFGSGTRLTVV.

This sequence joins TRBV5-4 and TRBJ2-1, with 9 bases aligning to TRBD2. J lost 7 bases, V lost 0 bases, and 8 bases had no gene match. From germline, CDR1 is SGHNT and CDR2 YYREEE (reference sequence). This CDR3 comprises 16 residues. CDR3 nucleotide sequence: TGTGCCAGCAGCTTGGAGGCTAGCGGGGCCTGGAATGAGCAGTTCTTC. Translation: CASSLEASGAWNEQFF.

The gene calls are TRBV24-1 and TRBJ1-3, with D unresolved. Trimming pared 0 bases from V and 8 bases from J, leaving 4 bases between. The CDR3 totals 12 residues. Per germline, CDR1 KGHDR and CDR2 SFDVKD. CDR3 coding DNA: TGTGCCACCAGTGATTTGACTGACACCATATATTTT. This encodes CATSDLTDTIYF.

The J gene is TRBJ1-2, the V gene TRBV3-1; D remains ambiguous. V lost 1 base and J 3 bases, leaving 6 bases between the germline ends. The germline V gene encodes CDR1 LGHDT and CDR2 YNNKEL (reference sequence). The CDR3 runs 13 residues. CDR3 nucleotides: TGTGCCAGCAGCCAAGGGACGGACTATGGCTACACCTTC. Translated, it gives CASSQGTDYGYTF.

This clonotype was recorded many times. J is TRBJ2-1 and V is TRBV7-9, with TRBD2 as a possible D gene (5 bases). The CDR3 loop spans 15 amino acids. V was clipped by 5 bases and J by 0 bases, with 11 bases between them. Germline lookup yields CDR1 SEHNR and CDR2 FQNEAQ (reference sequence). The CDR3 DNA follows: TGTGCCAGCAGCGCGAGCGGCCGCTCCTACAATGAGCAGTTCTTC. The encoded protein is CASSASGRSYNEQFF.

The chain's CDR3 is CASSLESTGGLLFF. CDR3 nucleotides: TGCGCCAGCAGCTTGGAATCGACTGGTGGACTCCTATTCTTT. V is TRBV5-1 and J is TRBJ1-1; D gene uncertain. The V gene's germline CDR1 is SGHRS and CDR2 YFSETQ. The V gene lost 0 bases and the J gene lost 14 bases, with 20 bases spanning the gap. The CDR3 runs to 14 residues. The full variable domain, with the rest looked up from reference TRBV5-1 and TRBJ1-1, is KAGVTQTPRYLIKTRGQQVTLSCSPISGHRSVSWYQQTPGQGLQFLFEYFSETQRNKGNFPGRFSGRQFSNSRSEMNVSTLELGDSALYLCASSLESTGGLLFFGQGTRLTVV.

This clonotype was observed a handful of times. The CDR3 bases are TGTGCCAGCAGTTTACCCGGGAGAGAAGCTTTCTTT. Translation: CASSLPGREAFF. The gene calls are TRBV12-3 or TRBV12-4 and TRBJ1-1; D remains ambiguous. V lost 2 bases and J 8 bases, leaving 9 bases between the germline ends. This CDR3 contains 12 residues.

The chain uses TRBV29-1 and TRBJ1-2; D is perhaps TRBD1 (5 bases). Trimming pared 6 bases from V and 5 bases from J, leaving 19 bases between. This CDR3 region has 14 residues. Germline lookup yields CDR1 SQVTM and CDR2 ANQGSEA. In DNA form, the CDR3 reads TGCAGCGTCGAATACCAGACAGAGAGTTATGGCTACACCTTC. Encoded protein: CSVEYQTESYGYTF.

The rearrangement links TRBV5-1 to TRBJ2-7; D ambiguous. The germline gives CDR1 SGHRS, CDR2 YFSETQ. With 3 bases removed from V and 0 bases from J, the gap between germline ends came to 10 bases. This CDR3 is built from 14 residues. CDR3 nucleotides: TGCGCCAGCAGCTCGACGACTTCCTCCTACGAGCAGTACTTC. Amino acid sequence: CASSSTTSSYEQYF.

This clonotype was seen a handful of times. This sequence joins TRBV2 and TRBJ2-5; D possibly corresponds to TRBD2 (5 bases). This CDR3 comprises 10 residues. From germline, CDR1 is SNHLY and CDR2 FYNNEI. V lost 7 bases to trimming and J lost 7 bases, with 7 bases between them. CDR3 bases: TGTGCCAGCAAAGCGGCGACCCAGTACTTC. This translates into CASKAATQYF.

This clonotype showed up many times. The chain uses TRBV7-9 and TRBJ2-3; D ambiguous. This CDR3 has 13 residues. V lost 5 bases to trimming and J lost 3 bases, with 9 bases between them. Germline V gene data show CDR1 as SEHNR and CDR2 as FQNEAQ (reference sequence). The chain's CDR3 is CASSPPMTDTQYF. The CDR3 DNA is TGTGCCAGCAGCCCACCAATGACAGATACGCAGTATTTT.

This clonotype was picked up many times. J is TRBJ2-1 and V is TRBV7-2, with 9 bases aligning to TRBD2. The CDR3 totals 15 residues. The ends lost 6 bases at V and 5 bases at J; junction bases unmatched: 8. The germline V gene encodes CDR1 SGHTA and CDR2 FQGNSA. The CDR3 DNA is TGTGCCAGCAGGTTTAGCGGGGGACTTGACAATGAGCAGTTCTTC. This codes for CASRFSGGLDNEQFF.

This clonotype was counted only a few times. V usage is TRBV6-2 or TRBV6-3 and J usage is TRBJ1-5; D not certain. V lost 6 bases, J lost 0 bases, and 9 bases lay in between. Per the germline V gene, CDR1 is MNHEY and CDR2 is SVGEGT. The CDR3 sequence is 14 residues long. The CDR3 DNA follows: TGTGCCAGCAGCCGCACCAATAGCAATCAGCCCCAGCATTTT. Protein product: CASSRTNSNQPQHF.